The 27 T cell receptor beta chains below were found in one sample sequenced in a study of PD-1 blockade in classical Hodgkin lymphoma. Time point meaning: newly diagnosed, previously untreated cHL patient sample. Using immunoSEQ multiplex PCR, the repertoire was profiled, and TCRdb retains in-frame clones only, with some absent. The sample includes tens of thousands of clones, over 85% seen only once; the top ten take about 2.6%. The source material was peripheral blood mononuclear cells (PBMCs). The receptor set was obtained from a human donor with classical Hodgkin lymphoma.

J is TRBJ1-1 and V is TRBV6-5; TRBD1 agrees at 9 bases. Germline values: CDR1 MNHEY, CDR2 SVGAGI. The CDR3 extends over 14 amino acids. V trimming: 7 bases; J trimming: 4 bases; junction bases outside the gene matches: 7. For the CDR3, the DNA is TGTGCCAGCAATAACCCGGGACAGGGCACTGAAGCTTTCTTT. It specifies CASNNPGQGTEAFF.

The J gene is TRBJ2-7, the V gene TRBV5-1; D is uncertain. This CDR3 contains 15 residues. Germline V gene sequence: CDR1 SGHRS, CDR2 YFSETQ. V was shortened by 1 base and J by 0 bases, with 11 bases between the two germline ends. The CDR3 region has the DNA TGCGCCAGCAGCTTGCGTTCCGGATCCTCCTACGAGCAGTACTTC. It codes for CASSLRSGSSYEQYF.

CDR3 in amino acids: CASSLAGKPYEQYF. The CDR3 region has the DNA TGTGCCAGCAGCTTAGCCGGTAAGCCCTACGAGCAGTACTTC. J is TRBJ2-7 and V is TRBV11-1; no firm D call. The V end lost 0 bases, the J end lost 2 bases, and 8 bases lay between the germline ends. The CDR3 has 14 residues. Germline loops: CDR1 SGHAT, CDR2 FQDESV (reference sequence). Based on the CDR3 plus reference TRBV11-1 and TRBJ2-7, the full variable domain is EAEVAQSPRYKITEKSQAVAFWCDPISGHATLYWYRQILGQGPELLVQFQDESVVDDSQLPKDRFSAERLKGVDSTLKIQPAELGDSAMYLCASSLAGKPYEQYFGPGTRLTVT.

This sequence joins TRBV5-6 and TRBJ2-5; no firm D call. The CDR3 has 15 residues. Trimming stripped 7 bases from V and 5 bases from J, with 21 bases between. The germline V gene has CDR1 SGHDT and CDR2 YYEEEE. The CDR3: CASALWSGQGETQYF. The CDR3 bases are TGTGCCAGCGCTCTGTGGTCCGGCCAAGGGGAGACCCAGTACTTC.

This chain joins TRBV6-6 and TRBJ2-3, with 9 bases lining up with TRBD2. In germline, CDR1 is MNHNY, CDR2 SVGAGI (reference sequence). The J segment lost 3 bases and the V segment lost 2 bases, leaving 3 bases of the junction unmatched. The CDR3 is 15 residues long. CDR3 DNA sequence: TGTGCCAGCAGTTACCGGGCGGGGGGGACAGATACGCAGTATTTT. Residues: CASSYRAGGTDTQYF.

This sequence joins TRBV5-4 and TRBJ2-2; maybe TRBD2 (6 bases). V was trimmed by 4 bases and J by 2 bases, leaving 15 bases between them. This CDR3 is built from 16 residues. Germline assignment: CDR1 SGHNT and CDR2 YYREEE (reference sequence). The CDR3 nucleotides are TGTGCCAGCAGCGGCGGGGTAGCGGCAAACACCGGGGAGCTGTTTTTT. Its translation: CASSGGVAANTGELFF.

This sequence joins TRBV6-5 and TRBJ1-2, with D unclear. Germline CDR1 reads MNHEY; CDR2 reads SVGAGI. V was clipped by 6 bases and J by 4 bases, with 12 bases between them. CDR3 length: 13 residues. CDR3: CASRMTLFYGYTF. The CDR3 coding sequence is TGTGCCAGCAGAATGACACTATTCTATGGCTACACCTTC.

This clone was counted only a few times. J is TRBJ1-2 and V is TRBV9, with 7 bases fitting TRBD1. CDR1 is SGDLS, CDR2 YYNGEE, per germline. Trimming took 5 bases from V and 2 from J; bases not matched to a gene: 18. The CDR3 has 18 residues. In DNA, the CDR3 is TGTGCCAGCAGAAGGGTATACTTCGACAGGGCATCCAACTATGGCTACACCTTC. Protein sequence: CASRRVYFDRASNYGYTF.

This chain uses TRBV7-8 with TRBJ2-3; 8 bases match TRBD2. The junction had 2 bases not matched to a gene; V was cut back by 3 bases and J by 3 bases. Germline CDR1 and CDR2: SGHVS and FQNEAQ. The CDR3 extends over 14 amino acids. This CDR3 reads CASSLSGSTDTQYF. The DNA of the CDR3 is TGTGCCAGCAGCTTGAGCGGGAGTACAGATACGCAGTATTTT.

On this clone: In the same sample, other DNA sequences code for this CDR3. This chain uses TRBV5-1 with TRBJ2-5, with 14 positions matching TRBD2. The CDR3 runs to 16 residues. Germline loops: CDR1 SGHRS, CDR2 YFSETQ. The ends lost 5 bases at V and 4 bases at J; junction bases unmatched: 7. CDR3 coding DNA: TGCGCCAGCAGATCGGGACTAGCGGGGGAGGGAGAGACCCAGTACTTC. Translation: CASRSGLAGEGETQYF.

The chain uses TRBV4-1 and TRBJ2-6; D may be TRBD1 or TRBD2 (7 bases each). With 8 bases removed from V and 13 bases from J, the gap between germline ends came to 21 bases. This CDR3 region has 14 residues. In germline, CDR1 is MGHRA, CDR2 YSYEKL. The CDR3 DNA reads as TGCGCCAGCGCTAATCCTCAGGGGGGGAGAGTCCTGACTTTC. Its translation is CASANPQGGRVLTF.

This chain uses TRBV2 with TRBJ1-5; the D gene is possibly TRBD1 (5 bases). Germline assignment: CDR1 SNHLY and CDR2 FYNNEI. V lost 7 bases to trimming and J lost 5 bases, with 12 bases between them. The CDR3 contains 13 residues. This CDR3 is CASNEQEHQPQHF. The CDR3 DNA follows: TGTGCCAGCAACGAACAGGAGCATCAGCCCCAGCATTTT.

This sequence joins TRBV19 and TRBJ2-1; D possibly corresponds to TRBD1 (8 bases). Germline V gives CDR1 LNHDA, CDR2 SQIVND (reference sequence). V was trimmed by 5 bases and J by 4 bases, leaving 15 bases between them. The CDR3 covers 15 residues. The CDR3 loop is CASSVQGEGYNEQFF. Here the CDR3 DNA reads TGTGCCAGTAGTGTACAGGGGGAGGGGTACAATGAGCAGTTCTTC.

V gene TRBV28 combines with J gene TRBJ1-1; 8 bases agree with TRBD1. Germline assignment: CDR1 MDHEN and CDR2 SYDVKM. The ends lost 3 bases at V and 6 bases at J; junction bases unmatched: 21. CDR3 length: 19 amino acids. The CDR3 spells CASSLIKAGTGLFPSEAFF. The CDR3 DNA is TGTGCCAGCAGTTTGATTAAGGCCGGGACAGGTCTTTTCCCATCTGAAGCTTTCTTT.

This clone came up once. The V call is TRBV11-2, the J call TRBJ2-7; 7 nucleotides line up with TRBD2. V was pared by 1 base and J by 9 bases, with 18 bases of the junction left unmatched. Germline V gene sequence: CDR1 SGHAT, CDR2 FQNNGV. The CDR3 is 17 residues long. The CDR3 loop is CASSLVGGGLALSGQYF. The CDR3 bases are TGTGCCAGCAGCTTAGTCGGGGGAGGGCTAGCGTTAAGTGGGCAGTACTTC.

This clone was counted between two and nine times. The chain has TRBV7-9 and TRBJ2-7, with a possible D match to TRBD2 (6 bases). The V gene lost 7 bases and the J gene lost 4 bases, with 17 bases spanning the gap. Looked up from germline, CDR1 is SEHNR and CDR2 is FQNEAQ (reference sequence). The CDR3 extends over 14 amino acids. CDR3 in DNA: TGTGCCAGCAACGAAGCTGGAGGGCCGTACGAGCAGTACTTC. This translates into CASNEAGGPYEQYF.

The chain employs TRBV7-2 and TRBJ2-5; TRBD1 is a possible D gene (6 bases). The CDR3 spans 15 residues. CDR1 and CDR2 from the germline V gene are SGHTA and FQGNSA. Trimming took 5 bases from V and 5 from J, leaving 18 bases between them. The DNA for the CDR3 is TGTGCCAGCAGCCACGGGACATACCCCTGGGAGACCCAGTACTTC. Amino acids: CASSHGTYPWETQYF.

V is TRBV5-4 and J is TRBJ1-2; 10 bases agree with TRBD1. J gave up 5 bases and V 5 bases, and 9 bases lay outside the gene matches. CDR3 length: 15 amino acids. Per germline, CDR1 SGHNT and CDR2 YYREEE (reference sequence). This CDR3 is CASSVDRGGVYGYTF. DNA of the CDR3: TGTGCCAGCAGTGTGGACAGGGGGGGAGTTTATGGCTACACCTTC.

The genes are TRBV7-9 and TRBJ1-1; D may be TRBD1 (6 bases). CDR1 is SEHNR, CDR2 FQNEAQ, per germline (reference sequence). Trimming stripped 8 bases from V and 0 bases from J, with 19 bases between. There are 16 residues in the CDR3. The CDR3 coding sequence is TGTGCCAGCCGTATCACGACAGGCTCCATGAACACTGAAGCTTTCTTT. As protein: CASRITTGSMNTEAFF.

V gene TRBV6-6 combines with J gene TRBJ2-7; 13 nucleotides agree with TRBD2. Germline loops: CDR1 MNHNY, CDR2 SVGAGI (reference sequence). J lost 7 bases, V lost 7 bases, and 7 bases had no gene match. CDR3 length equals 14 residues. CDR3 nucleotide sequence: TGTGCCAGCACCCTACTAGCGGGAGGGGGGGAGCAGTACTTC. Protein sequence: CASTLLAGGGEQYF.

This clone was seen a single time. V is TRBV28 and J is TRBJ2-5; the match to TRBD1 covers 7 bases. The length of the CDR3 is 13 residues. V lost 6 bases, J lost 1 base, and 2 bases stayed unmatched. Looked up from germline, CDR1 is MDHEN and CDR2 is SYDVKM. CDR3 in amino acids: CASRRDSQETQYF. Written as DNA, the CDR3 is TGTGCCAGCAGACGGGACAGCCAAGAGACCCAGTACTTC.

The V and J genes are TRBV30 and TRBJ1-2, with TRBD1 matching over 10 bases. Germline lookup yields CDR1 GTSNPN and CDR2 SVGIG (reference sequence). The CDR3 has 15 residues. The V gene end was trimmed by 5 bases and the J gene end by 2 bases; junction bases not matched to a gene: 8. CDR3 in amino acids: CAWSPGQGSNYGYTF. The CDR3 DNA reads as TGTGCCTGGTCACCGGGACAGGGGTCCAACTATGGCTACACCTTC.

The DNA for the CDR3 is TGTGCCAGCAGCTTAGTCGAAGGACAGGGGTTTTACGAGCAGTACTTC. This encodes CASSLVEGQGFYEQYF. V is TRBV11-2 and J is TRBJ2-7; 9 bases match TRBD1. With V trimmed by 1 base and J by 4 bases, 8 bases remained unmatched. Germline CDR1 reads SGHAT; CDR2 reads FQNNGV. The CDR3 loop spans 16 amino acids. Supplemented by reference TRBV11-2 and TRBJ2-7, the full variable domain reads EAGVAQSPRYKIIEKRQSVAFWCNPISGHATLYWYQQILGQGPKLLIQFQNNGVVDDSQLPKDRFSAERLKGVDSTLKIQPAKLEDSAVYLCASSLVEGQGFYEQYFGPGTRLTVT.

The J gene is TRBJ2-1, the V gene TRBV13, with 13 bases identical to TRBD2. Losses at the gene ends were 4 bases for V and 0 bases for J; bases not matched to a gene: 6. The CDR3 contains 18 residues. From germline, CDR1 is PRHDT and CDR2 FYEKMQ (reference sequence). The CDR3: CASSSGGLAGISYNEQFF. DNA of the CDR3: TGTGCCAGCAGCTCAGGGGGACTAGCGGGAATCTCCTACAATGAGCAGTTCTTC.

This clone was recorded once. This chain connects TRBV7-9 to TRBJ1-6; no reliable D call. CDR1 and CDR2 (germline): SEHNR, FQNEAQ (reference sequence). The CDR3 sequence is 14 residues long. V gave up 5 bases and J gave up 6 bases, with 11 bases separating them. CDR3 amino acids: CASSPGEGNSPLHF. CDR3 DNA sequence: TGTGCCAGCAGCCCTGGGGAAGGTAATTCACCCCTCCACTTT.

V gene TRBV5-4 combines with J gene TRBJ1-2; D is unclear. Per the germline V gene, CDR1 is SGHNT and CDR2 is YYREEE (reference sequence). Trimming took 0 bases from V and 5 from J, leaving 11 bases between them. This CDR3 contains 14 residues. CDR3: CASSLGRGDYGYTF. In DNA form, the CDR3 reads TGTGCCAGCAGCTTGGGGCGGGGTGATTATGGCTACACCTTC. The full variable domain, rest sourced from reference TRBV5-4 and TRBJ1-2, is ETGVTQSPTHLIKTRGQQVTLRCSSQSGHNTVSWYQQALGQGPQFIFQYYREEENGRGNFPPRFSGLQFPNYSSELNVNALELDDSALYLCASSLGRGDYGYTFGSGTRLTVV.

CDR3 sequence reads: CASSLGQGLSYEQYF. CDR3 sequence (DNA): TGTGCCAGCAGTCTAGGACAGGGTCTTTCCTACGAGCAGTACTTC. V and J are TRBV27 and TRBJ2-7; 8 positions agree with TRBD1. With 5 bases clipped from V and 1 base from J, the junction kept 7 bases outside the gene matches. CDR1 MNHEY and CDR2 SMNVEV come from the germline V gene (reference sequence). CDR3 size: 15 residues.